What follows are 23 T cell receptor beta chains derived from one specimen sequenced in a study of T-cell reconstitution after alpha-beta-depleted transplantation in children. The TCRbeta library incorporated unique molecular identifiers. TCRdb processed the PCR reads anew with MiXCR; each CDR3 protein has one entry. Found here are more than 550,000 distinct CDR3 sequences, roughly 10% of them singletons; the top ten hold 4%. Sequencing was performed on PBMCs from the stem cell graft donor, taken from the stem cell graft. The receptors were gathered from a human donor who donated a stem cell graft to a child with acute myeloid leukemia.

The sample holds many counts of this clonotype. The chain carries TRBV20-1 and TRBJ1-4; no clear D gene. Germline V gene data show CDR1 as DFQATT and CDR2 as SNEGSKA (reference sequence). This CDR3 is built from 16 residues. V lost 0 bases and J 2 bases, leaving 13 bases between the germline ends. As DNA, the CDR3 is TGCAGTGCTAGAGATGGGGTCCTCGTGACTAATGAAAAACTGTTTTTT. The encoded protein is CSARDGVLVTNEKLFF.

This clonotype was seen many times. The V gene is TRBV7-2, the J gene TRBJ2-3; D is unresolved. V was pared by 4 bases and J by 5 bases, with 13 bases between. The germline CDR1 and CDR2 sequences are SGHTA and FQGNSA. The CDR3 sequence is 14 residues long. Here the CDR3 reads CASSSGGIGDTQYF. The DNA for the CDR3 is TGTGCCAGCAGCTCTGGCGGAATCGGAGATACGCAGTATTTT.

This clonotype has ten or more counts. The chain joins TRBV28 to TRBJ1-2, with 9 bases identical to TRBD1. CDR1 is MDHEN and CDR2 is SYDVKM in the germline V gene. The CDR3 runs to 15 residues. The junction had 8 bases not matched to a gene; V was cut back by 5 bases and J by 4 bases. The CDR3 DNA reads as TGTGCCAGCAGTCCCCGAACAGGGGGCGCCTATGGCTACACCTTC. Translating it yields CASSPRTGGAYGYTF.

This clonotype has a count of ten or more. This chain joins TRBV28 and TRBJ2-7, with 10 bases fitting TRBD2. V dropped 8 bases and J dropped 3; count of bases not matched to a gene: 10. This CDR3 region has 15 residues. Looked up from germline, CDR1 is MDHEN and CDR2 is SYDVKM. Here the CDR3 reads CASFSSRTSGYEQYF. DNA for the CDR3: TGTGCCAGCTTCTCATCTCGGACTAGCGGCTACGAGCAGTACTTC.

This clonotype was seen only a few times. The chain carries TRBV30 and TRBJ1-2, with D unclear. The CDR3 totals 11 residues. The ends were cut back, 4 bases at V and 8 bases at J, with 11 bases in the middle. Germline CDR1 and CDR2: GTSNPN and SVGIG (reference sequence). CDR3 in amino acids: CAWTDQPGYTF. The CDR3 DNA follows: TGTGCCTGGACGGACCAGCCAGGCTACACCTTC.

The V call is TRBV20-1, the J call TRBJ2-1, with 8 nucleotides matching TRBD1. Per the germline V gene, CDR1 is DFQATT and CDR2 is SNEGSKA (reference sequence). The CDR3 sequence is 13 residues long. V lost 5 bases and J lost 7; bases outside the gene matches: 7. The CDR3, as DNA: TGCAGTGCTGACAGGGGACTGCAAAATGAGCAGTTCTTC. Translating gives CSADRGLQNEQFF.

The rearrangement joins TRBV28 to TRBJ1-1; 12 bases match TRBD1. With 1 base clipped from V and 4 bases from J, the junction kept 7 bases outside the gene matches. This CDR3 is 17 amino acids long. Germline V gene lookup returns CDR1 MDHEN and CDR2 SYDVKM. CDR3 protein: CASSLSGQGALGTEAFF. Here the CDR3 DNA reads TGTGCCAGCAGTTTATCGGGACAGGGGGCCCTTGGCACTGAAGCTTTCTTT.

The chain uses TRBV5-1 and TRBJ2-2; D gene uncertain. Germline assignment: CDR1 SGHRS and CDR2 YFSETQ. The CDR3 runs to 15 residues. Trimming left V 5 bases short and J 1 base short, with 12 bases between. In DNA, the CDR3 is TGCGCCAGCAGTCCCGAGAAGCGGAACACCGGGGAGCTGTTTTTT. This translates into CASSPEKRNTGELFF.

This clonotype was counted a few times. V usage is TRBV24-1 and J usage is TRBJ2-3; 11 bases are a match to TRBD2. With V trimmed by 1 base and J by 4 bases, 3 bases remained unmatched. The CDR3 is 16 amino acids. The germline V gene has CDR1 KGHDR and CDR2 SFDVKD. As DNA, the CDR3 is TGTGCCACCAGTGATTTCCGACTAGCGGGGTCAGATACGCAGTATTTT. Its translation is CATSDFRLAGSDTQYF.

This clonotype has more than one count but fewer than ten. V gene TRBV7-9 combines with J gene TRBJ2-2, with TRBD1 matching over 8 bases. The ends lost 5 bases at V and 3 bases at J; junction bases unmatched: 5. CDR1 is SEHNR and CDR2 is FQNEAQ in the germline V gene (reference sequence). This CDR3 is built from 15 residues. CDR3 DNA sequence: TGTGCCAGCAGCCTCGGACAGGGAGACACCGGGGAGCTGTTTTTT. It is translated as CASSLGQGDTGELFF.

This clonotype showed up many times. V and J are TRBV29-1 and TRBJ2-7; no reliable D call. The CDR3 contains 12 residues. Germline-derived CDR1 and CDR2 are SQVTM and ANQGSEA. The V and J ends lost 4 bases and 5 bases respectively, with 12 bases between them. CDR3 DNA: TGCAGCGTTGGTGGGCAGATCCACGAGCAGTACTTC. Translating it yields CSVGGQIHEQYF.

This clonotype was counted ten times or more. This chain connects TRBV5-1 to TRBJ2-1; 10 bases line up with TRBD2. The CDR3 is made up of 16 amino acids. Germline lookup yields CDR1 SGHRS and CDR2 YFSETQ. J gave up 6 bases and V 0 bases, and 6 bases lay outside the gene matches. This CDR3 is CASSLAGLAGVNEQFF. The CDR3, as DNA: TGCGCCAGCAGCTTGGCCGGGCTAGCGGGAGTCAATGAGCAGTTCTTC.

This clonotype was found a few times. The chain has TRBV7-6 and TRBJ2-2; 11 nucleotides agree with TRBD2. Trimming took 3 bases from V and 7 from J; bases not matched to a gene: 4. There are 15 residues in the CDR3. Per germline, CDR1 SGHVS and CDR2 FNYEAQ. In DNA, the CDR3 is TGTGCCAGCAGCTTTACTAGCGGGAGCGTCGGGGAGCTGTTTTTT. It yields the protein CASSFTSGSVGELFF.

Only a few counts were recorded for this clonotype. The rearrangement uses TRBV23-1 and TRBJ2-5; 8 positions agree with TRBD1. TRBV23-1 belongs to the ORF category, with a function that is uncertain. This CDR3 spans 16 amino acids. J lost 7 bases, V lost 4 bases, and 14 bases had no gene match. The CDR3 DNA is TGCGCCAGCAGTCCAGGACAGGGTTCCATCTTACCGACCCAGTACTTC. Protein sequence: CASSPGQGSILPTQYF.

This clonotype was picked up a small number of times. The chain recombines TRBV20-1 with TRBJ1-2; 10 nucleotides line up with TRBD1. J was trimmed by 5 bases and V by 6 bases; bases with no gene match: 3. CDR1 is DFQATT and CDR2 is SNEGSKA in the germline V gene (reference sequence). The CDR3 is made up of 12 amino acids. The CDR3 sequence is CSAMDRGYGYTF. CDR3 bases: TGCAGTGCCATGGACAGGGGGTATGGCTACACCTTC.

The genes are TRBV6-5 and TRBJ2-5; D not resolved. CDR3 length: 14 amino acids. Trimming took off 0 bases at V and 3 bases at J, with 8 bases between the two ends. Germline values: CDR1 MNHEY, CDR2 SVGAGI. CDR3 region: CASSYSSAEETQYF. In DNA, the CDR3 is TGTGCCAGCAGTTACTCCAGCGCTGAAGAGACCCAGTACTTC.

A few counts support this clonotype. The V gene is TRBV28, the J gene TRBJ2-5; 7 bases map to TRBD2. This CDR3 region has 15 residues. Germline CDR1 is MDHEN and CDR2 is SYDVKM. The V gene end was trimmed by 5 bases and the J gene end by 4 bases; junction bases not matched to a gene: 10. This CDR3 is CASSRPLSGGETQYF. Written as DNA, the CDR3 is TGTGCCAGCAGTCGGCCCCTCTCGGGGGGAGAGACCCAGTACTTC.

This rearrangement joins TRBV20-1 to TRBJ2-2; D perhaps matches TRBD1 (6 bases). V was shortened by 0 bases and J by 2 bases, with 7 bases between the two germline ends. CDR3 length equals 14 residues. Germline V gives CDR1 DFQATT, CDR2 SNEGSKA (reference sequence). This chain's CDR3 is CSAREDRNTGELFF. CDR3 bases: TGCAGTGCTAGAGAGGACAGAAACACCGGGGAGCTGTTTTTT.

The chain couples TRBV10-3 to TRBJ2-5; TRBD1 aligns across 9 bases. This CDR3 contains 12 residues. The V segment lost 11 bases and the J segment 5 bases; nucleotides outside the gene matches: 6. Per germline, CDR1 ENHRY and CDR2 SYGVKD. CDR3: CAVQGADETQYF. As DNA, the CDR3 is TGTGCCGTACAGGGGGCGGACGAGACCCAGTACTTC.

This clonotype came up many times. The chain couples TRBV25-1 to TRBJ1-6; 7 positions agree with TRBD1. Germline V gene lookup returns CDR1 MGHDK and CDR2 SYGVNS. After removal of 6 bases from V and 7 bases from J, the junction contained 9 bases not matched to a gene. CDR3 length: 15 residues. CDR3 protein: CASSGGQQGNSPLHF. CDR3 coding DNA: TGTGCCAGCAGCGGGGGACAGCAAGGAAATTCACCCCTCCACTTT.

The J gene is TRBJ1-5, the V gene TRBV20-1; the D is unclear. Germline V gene lookup returns CDR1 DFQATT and CDR2 SNEGSKA (reference sequence). The CDR3 runs 15 residues. With 5 bases removed from V and 1 base from J, the gap between germline ends came to 15 bases. The CDR3 DNA reads as TGCAGTGCTTATGCGGGAGGGCAAAGCAATCAGCCCCAGCATTTT. Its translation: CSAYAGGQSNQPQHF.

This clonotype appeared a few times. The CDR3 protein is CASSLLGQGFDSPLHF. CDR3 bases: TGTGCCAGCAGTTTATTGGGGCAGGGGTTTGATTCACCCCTCCACTTT. The chain employs TRBV28 and TRBJ1-6, with a possible D match to TRBD1 (6 bases). V lost 1 base and J 8 bases, leaving 15 bases between the germline ends. Germline CDR1 reads MDHEN; CDR2 reads SYDVKM. The length of the CDR3 is 16 residues.

The chain links TRBV20-1 to TRBJ1-3, with TRBD1 matching over 9 bases. There are 16 residues in the CDR3. Germline V lookup: CDR1 DFQATT, CDR2 SNEGSKA (reference sequence). CDR3 region: CSSKGTGTHLGNTIYF. Here the CDR3 DNA reads TGCAGCTCTAAGGGGACAGGGACTCACCTCGGAAACACCATATATTTT.